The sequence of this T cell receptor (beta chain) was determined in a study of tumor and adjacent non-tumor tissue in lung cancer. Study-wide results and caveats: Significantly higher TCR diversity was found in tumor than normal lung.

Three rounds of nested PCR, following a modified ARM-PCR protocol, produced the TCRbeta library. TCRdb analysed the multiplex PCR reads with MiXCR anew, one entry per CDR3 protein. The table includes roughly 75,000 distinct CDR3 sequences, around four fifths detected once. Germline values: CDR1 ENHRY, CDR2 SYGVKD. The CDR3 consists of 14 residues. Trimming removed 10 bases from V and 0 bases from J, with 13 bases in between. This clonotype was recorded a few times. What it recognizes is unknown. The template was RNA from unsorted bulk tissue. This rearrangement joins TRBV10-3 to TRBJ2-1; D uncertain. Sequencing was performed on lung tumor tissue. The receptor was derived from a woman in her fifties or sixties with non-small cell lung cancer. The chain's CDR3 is CANSLAGSYNEQFF. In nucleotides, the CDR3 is TGTGCCAATTCCCTTGCCGGCTCCTACAATGAGCAGTTCTTC.